Reported below is one T cell receptor (beta chain). The table came from immunoSEQ multiplex PCR; TCRdb's copy has only in-frame clones and leaves some out. In the table there are about 160,000 clones, more than 80% of which are singletons. The data were taken from a study of T cell responses to AZD1222 COVID-19 vaccine. The CDR3 contains 19 residues. V was cut by 2 bases and J by 4 bases, with 26 bases left in between. CDR1 and CDR2 from the germline V gene are WNHNN and SYGVQD (reference sequence). This receptor was obtained from an adult in good health. The rearrangement joins TRBV10-1 to TRBJ1-1; D is possibly TRBD1 (5 bases). Sample: peripheral blood, taken on day 0 of AZD1222 vaccination. For the CDR3, the DNA is TGCGCCAGCAGTGAGCCGAGCGACGGGGGGGAGGAAAGGGGCACTGAAGCTTTCTTT. Translated, it gives CASSEPSDGGEERGTEAFF.